This T cell receptor (beta chain) was documented in a study of T cells in Graves' hyperthyroidism and ophthalmopathy. Study results and caveats: Ophthalmopathy was predicted by the model a median of roughly 6.7 months ahead of onset.

TCR beta CDR3 regions were amplified from RNA. The TCR CDR3 was amplified in a first-round RT-PCR using the HTBI primer set. TCRdb recomputed calls from the multiplex PCR reads with MiXCR, one row per CDR3 protein. The data contain about 300,000 distinct CDR3 sequences, roughly 19% of them singletons. Turning to this clonotype: Its antigen remains unidentified.

This receptor was identified in a man aged 45-65 years with Graves' ophthalmopathy. The sample was blood.

The CDR3 region has the DNA TGCAGCGTTGATCTAGCGGGAGGGCGGAGCTCCTACAATGAGCAGTTCTTC. Its translation is CSVDLAGGRSSYNEQFF. The V and J genes are TRBV29-1 and TRBJ2-1; 12 positions match TRBD2. Trimming removed 3 bases from V and 0 bases from J; junction bases left unmatched: 6. Germline values: CDR1 SQVTM, CDR2 ANQGSEA. There are 17 residues in the CDR3.